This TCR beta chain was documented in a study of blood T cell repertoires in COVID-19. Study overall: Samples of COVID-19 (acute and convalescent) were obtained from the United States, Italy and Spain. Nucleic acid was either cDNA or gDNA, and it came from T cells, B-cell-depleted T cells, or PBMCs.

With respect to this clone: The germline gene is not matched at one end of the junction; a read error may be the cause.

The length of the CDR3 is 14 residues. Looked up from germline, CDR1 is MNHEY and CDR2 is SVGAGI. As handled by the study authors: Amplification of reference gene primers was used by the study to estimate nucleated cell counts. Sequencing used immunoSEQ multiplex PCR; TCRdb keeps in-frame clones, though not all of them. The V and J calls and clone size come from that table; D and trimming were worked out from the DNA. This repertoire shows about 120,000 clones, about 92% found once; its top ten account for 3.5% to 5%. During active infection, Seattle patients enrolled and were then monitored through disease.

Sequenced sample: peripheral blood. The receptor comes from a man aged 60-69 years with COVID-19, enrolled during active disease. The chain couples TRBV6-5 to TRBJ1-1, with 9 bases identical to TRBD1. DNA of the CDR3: TGTGCCAGCAGACAGGGGGCGCAGAACCCTGAAGCTTTCTTT. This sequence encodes CASRQGAQNPEAFF.